A selection of T cell receptor beta chains follows, all from one sample in a study of blood T cell repertoires in COVID-19. Assay: immunoSEQ multiplex PCR; the TCRdb copy retains only in-frame clones and omits some. In the table there are some 55,000 clones, 75% to 95% of which are singletons. Sequencing was done on a sample of peripheral blood. The origin of the receptors is a woman between 35 and 50 years old with active COVID-19. The CDR3 runs from the conserved cysteine through the conserved F or W. D genes are given only for firm matches. Clone size is not always given. Where it is, it says once, few, many or a class for expanded clones.

clone_size	v_call	j_call	d_call	cdr3_aa	cdr3_nt
-	TRBV13	TRBJ1-4	TRBD1	CASSSGQGSNEKLFF	TGTGCCAGCAGCTCCGGACAGGGGAGTAATGAAAAACTGTTTTTT
-	TRBV9	TRBJ1-1	-	CASSVGTQGTEAFF	TGTGCCAGCAGCGTAGGGACCCAGGGGACTGAAGCTTTCTTT
-	TRBV25-1	TRBJ1-2	TRBD1	CASSQGAGYGYTF	TGTGCCAGCAGCCAGGGGGCAGGGTATGGCTACACCTTC
-	TRBV9	TRBJ2-2	-	CASTGTPNTGELFF	TGTGCCAGTACCGGGACTCCGAACACCGGGGAGCTGTTTTTT
-	TRBV7-2	TRBJ2-5	-	CASSRGKETQYF	TGTGCCAGCAGCCGAGGAAAAGAGACCCAGTACTTC
-	TRBV10-3	TRBJ2-5	-	CAISRGEETQYF	TGTGCCATCAGCAGGGGGGAAGAGACCCAGTACTTC
once	TRBV10-3	TRBJ1-2	-	CAIGKTGGQGYTF	TGTGCCATCGGGAAGACAGGAGGTCAGGGCTACACCTTC
-	TRBV29-1	TRBJ1-2	TRBD1	CSVATGGGNYGYTF	TGCAGCGTTGCCACAGGGGGAGGCAACTATGGCTACACCTTC
-	TRBV11-2	TRBJ1-6	TRBD1	CASSLVGQGSYSYNSPLHF	TGTGCCAGCAGCTTAGTGGGACAGGGGTCCTACTCCTATAATTCACCCCTCCACTTT
once	TRBV6-2/TRBV6-3	TRBJ1-2	TRBD1	CASSYPGQFYGYTF	TGTGCCAGCAGTTACCCGGGACAGTTCTATGGCTACACCTTC
-	TRBV5-5	TRBJ2-7	-	CASSTRQETYEQYF	TGTGCCAGCAGCACAAGACAGGAGACCTACGAGCAGTACTTC
-	TRBV11-2	TRBJ2-3	TRBD1	CASSLGTGASTDTQYF	TGTGCCAGCAGCTTAGGTACAGGGGCCTCCACAGATACGCAGTATTTT
-	TRBV4-3	TRBJ2-7	TRBD1	CASSARTGYVDEQYF	TGCGCCAGCAGCGCGAGGACAGGGTATGTAGACGAGCAGTACTTC
-	TRBV12-2	TRBJ2-7	-	CASRLAQSGGSSYEQYF	TGTGCAAGTCGCTTAGCGCAGTCAGGGGGAAGCTCCTACGAGCAGTACTTC
-	TRBV11-3	TRBJ1-3	-	CASESGTLGSGNTIYF	TGTGCCAGCGAGAGCGGGACACTCGGCTCTGGAAACACCATATATTTT
-	TRBV19	TRBJ1-1	-	CASSIGYAAFF	TGTGCCAGTAGTATCGGGTATGCAGCTTTCTTT
-	TRBV20-1	TRBJ1-2	-	CSAGSDGGYTF	TGCAGTGCTGGTTCAGACGGGGGCTACACCTTC
-	TRBV7-9	TRBJ2-1	TRBD2	CASSPDWRGGNEQFF	TGTGCCAGCAGCCCCGACTGGCGGGGGGGGAATGAGCAGTTCTTC
-	TRBV2	TRBJ1-5	-	CASSAVSAWATSNQPRHF	TGTGCCAGCAGCGCGGTCAGCGCCTGGGCGACTAGCAATCAGCCCCGGCATTTT
-	TRBV15	TRBJ2-7	-	CATSKGGGFYEQYF	TGTGCCACCAGCAAGGGGGGAGGGTTCTACGAGCAGTACTTC
-	TRBV2	TRBJ2-1	-	CASSKAATGYNEQFF	TGTGCCAGCAGTAAGGCAGCGACGGGATACAATGAGCAGTTCTTC
-	TRBV2	TRBJ1-2	-	CASSEPGFGGYTF	TGTGCCAGCAGTGAACCAGGGTTTGGAGGCTACACCTTC
once	TRBV6-1	TRBJ2-7	-	CASSEQGRDEQYF	TGTGCCAGCAGTGAACAGGGTCGCGACGAGCAGTACTTC
-	TRBV5-1	TRBJ1-1	-	CASCNQQGQDEAFF	TGCGCCAGCTGCAACCAACAGGGACAAGATGAAGCTTTCTTT
-	TRBV6-1	TRBJ2-7	TRBD1	CASSEAAGTGQYF	TGTGCCAGCAGTGAAGCGGCCGGGACAGGGCAGTACTTC
-	TRBV5-1	TRBJ1-6	-	CASSPSQGRNSPLHF	TGCGCCAGCAGCCCCTCCCAGGGGCGGAATTCACCCCTCCACTTT
-	TRBV5-1	TRBJ2-2	TRBD2	CASSSPLTSGGIGGELFF	TGCGCCAGCAGCTCCCCCTTGACTAGCGGAGGGATAGGCGGGGAGCTGTTTTTT
once	TRBV19	TRBJ2-5	TRBD1	CASSIPGQGQETQYF	TGTGCCAGTAGTATACCCGGACAGGGACAAGAGACCCAGTACTTC
-	TRBV6-5	TRBJ2-7	-	CASRSDSSPYEQYF	TGTGCCAGCAGGAGTGACAGCTCCCCCTACGAGCAGTACTTC
-	TRBV12-5	TRBJ1-5	TRBD1	CASGRWTGGVPPNQPQHF	TGTGCTAGTGGCCGTTGGACAGGCGGAGTCCCCCCCAATCAGCCCCAGCATTTT
-	TRBV4-2	TRBJ2-2	TRBD2	CASSPGTSGGVVNTGELFF	TGTGCCAGCAGCCCAGGGACTAGCGGGGGGGTCGTAAACACCGGGGAGCTGTTTTTT
-	TRBV5-1	TRBJ2-5	-	CASSLTAGMETQYF	TGCGCCAGCAGCTTGACGGCAGGGATGGAGACCCAGTACTTC
-	TRBV5-8	TRBJ1-3	TRBD1	CASSRTGEFKDTIYF	TGTGCCAGCAGCCGGACAGGGGAGTTTAAGGACACCATATATTTT
once	TRBV6-5	TRBJ2-7	TRBD2	CASSYQTSGGIYEQYF	TGTGCCAGCAGTTATCAAACTAGCGGGGGGATCTACGAGCAGTACTTC
-	TRBV6-5	TRBJ1-2	TRBD1	CASRQGVNYGYTF	TGTGCCAGCAGACAGGGGGTTAACTATGGCTACACCTTC
-	TRBV6-1	TRBJ1-2	TRBD1	CASSEWDRGDYTF	TGTGCCAGCAGTGAATGGGACAGGGGTGACTACACCTTC
-	TRBV3-1/TRBV3-2	TRBJ2-6	TRBD1	CASSVQDRGISGANVLTF	TGTGCCAGCAGCGTCCAGGACAGGGGGATTTCTGGGGCCAACGTCCTGACTTTC
-	TRBV23-1	TRBJ2-7	-	CASGGTDYEQYF	TGCGCCAGCGGAGGGACAGACTACGAGCAGTACTTC
-	TRBV19	TRBJ1-1	-	CASRTGQNTEAFF	TGTGCCAGTAGAACCGGACAGAACACTGAAGCTTTCTTT